What follows is one T cell receptor (beta chain) and its context. Repertoires were generated with immunoSEQ multiplex PCR, while TCRdb's copy carries only in-frame clones and drops some. Of 150,000 to 200,000 clones listed, just under 85% are singletons. This record belongs to a study of blood T cell repertoires in COVID-19. After removal of 0 bases from V and 3 bases from J, the junction contained 5 bases not matched to a gene. Looked up from germline, CDR1 is SGHRS and CDR2 is YFSETQ. This CDR3 region has 16 residues. This chain uses TRBV5-1 with TRBJ1-2; 10 bases match TRBD1. The clonotype originates from a woman aged 80 or over with acute or convalescent COVID-19. Sequencing input: peripheral blood. The CDR3 DNA is TGCGCCAGCAGCTTGGAGACAGGGGGCATCGACTATGGCTACACCTTC. It specifies CASSLETGGIDYGYTF.